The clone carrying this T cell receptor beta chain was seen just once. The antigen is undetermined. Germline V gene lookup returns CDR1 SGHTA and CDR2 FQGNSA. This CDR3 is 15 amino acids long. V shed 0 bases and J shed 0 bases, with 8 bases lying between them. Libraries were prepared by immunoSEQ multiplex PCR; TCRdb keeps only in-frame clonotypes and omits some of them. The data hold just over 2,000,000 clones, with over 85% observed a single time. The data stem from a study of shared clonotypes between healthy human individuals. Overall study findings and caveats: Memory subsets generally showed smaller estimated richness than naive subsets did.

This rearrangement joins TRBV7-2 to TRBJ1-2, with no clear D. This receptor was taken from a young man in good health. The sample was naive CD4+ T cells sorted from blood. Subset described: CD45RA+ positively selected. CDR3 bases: TGTGCCAGCAGCTTAGCCTTGTCAGCTAACTATGGCTACACCTTC. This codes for CASSLALSANYGYTF. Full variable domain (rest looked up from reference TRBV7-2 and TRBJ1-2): GAGVSQSPSNKVTEKGKDVELRCDPISGHTALYWYRQSLGQGLEFLIYFQGNSAPDKSGLPSDRFSAERTGGSVSTLTIQRTQQEDSAVYLCASSLALSANYGYTFGSGTRLTVV.